This record looks at one T cell receptor (beta chain) sequence and its context. The antigen remains undetermined. The entry originates in a study of Graves' ophthalmopathy and Graves' hyperthyroidism. The study, taken as a whole, reports: The majority of expanded thyroid clonotypes above 0.001 frequency also occurred in blood.

Investigators amplified TCR beta CDR3 regions from RNA transcripts. The workflow started with a first-round RT-PCR run with HTBI primers and then moved on to a second-round multiplex PCR. TCRdb re-derived calls from the multiplex PCR reads in MiXCR, one entry per CDR3 protein. The sample carries about 620,000 distinct CDR3 sequences, 22% recorded once. Diagnosis was based on clinical symptoms, serum thyroxine, TRAb, thyroid ultrasound and orbital computed tomography. The sample was peripheral blood. This TCR derives from a woman aged 18-30 years with stable Graves' hyperthyroidism. Some clones in this sample may be carry-over from other donors' samples.

CDR3 loop: CASSLDGTSSWQQYF. DNA of the CDR3: TGTGCCAGCAGCTTAGATGGGACTAGCAGTTGGCAGCAGTACTTC. The V gene is TRBV7-9, the J gene TRBJ2-7; 9 positions agree with TRBD2. This CDR3 has 15 amino acids. V was pared by 1 base and J by 8 bases, with 9 bases of the junction left unmatched. The germline V gene has CDR1 SEHNR and CDR2 FQNEAQ (reference sequence).